These 23 T cell receptor beta chains share one sample of origin, sequenced in a study of Ad26.COV2.S vaccination and SARS-CoV-2 variants. Libraries were prepared by immunoSEQ multiplex PCR; TCRdb keeps only in-frame clonotypes and omits some of them. The sample lists hundreds of thousands of clones, about 85% occurring once. Treatment described: over 15 received Ad26.COV2.S at low or high dose, single or two shots; 5 received placebo; per-sample allocation not given. After the first vaccine or placebo injection, samples were drawn on day 63. Sequencing used peripheral blood, obtained in a trial of Ad26.COV2.S vaccine versus placebo. The receptors derive from a person aged 18-65 years who received the Ad26.COV2.S COVID-19 vaccine or a placebo.

The V gene is TRBV7-9, the J gene TRBJ1-2; no clear D. CDR3 length: 14 residues. Looked up from germline, CDR1 is SEHNR and CDR2 is FQNEAQ (reference sequence). The ends were cut back, 1 base at V and 5 bases at J, with 11 bases in the middle. The CDR3 protein is CASSLGRLGYGYTF. CDR3 nucleotides: TGTGCCAGCAGCTTAGGGCGATTGGGGTATGGCTACACCTTC.

V gene TRBV11-2 combines with J gene TRBJ1-2, with 11 bases matching TRBD1. The CDR3 has 15 amino acids. The V gene end was trimmed by 5 bases and the J gene end by 7 bases; junction bases not matched to a gene: 9. CDR1 SGHAT and CDR2 FQNNGV come from the germline V gene. CDR3: CASSPRTGGMAGYTF. As DNA, the CDR3 is TGTGCCAGCAGCCCCCGGACAGGGGGCATGGCTGGCTACACCTTC.

This clone was seen only once. V gene TRBV2 combines with J gene TRBJ2-2; 9 nucleotides align to TRBD2. The CDR3 runs 19 residues. From germline, CDR1 is SNHLY and CDR2 FYNNEI. J was trimmed by 2 bases and V by 1 base; bases with no gene match: 11. The CDR3 nucleotides read TGTGCCAGCAGTGAAGAGGGGCTAGCGGGGAAACTCAACACCGGGGAGCTGTTTTTT. Its protein is CASSEEGLAGKLNTGELFF.

In this sample, this clone turned up once. The identical CDR3 is also encoded by other nucleotide sequences in the sample. The J gene is TRBJ2-3, the V gene TRBV7-2, with 10 nucleotides matching TRBD2. There are 13 residues in the CDR3. Germline CDR1 SGHTA, CDR2 FQGNSA. With 6 bases clipped from V and 6 bases from J, the junction kept 3 bases outside the gene matches. CDR3 nucleotides: TGTGCCAGCAGTTTTAGCGGGGGGGATACGCAGTATTTT. It yields the protein CASSFSGGDTQYF. Full variable domain (missing parts from reference TRBV7-2 and TRBJ2-3): GAGVSQSPSNKVTEKGKDVELRCDPISGHTALYWYRQSLGQGLEFLIYFQGNSAPDKSGLPSDRFSAERTGGSVSTLTIQRTQQEDSAVYLCASSFSGGDTQYFGPGTRLTVL.

This sequence joins TRBV4-3 and TRBJ2-5; TRBD1 agrees at 9 bases. Germline V gene lookup returns CDR1 LGHNA and CDR2 YSLEER. V trimming: 1 base; J trimming: 4 bases; junction bases outside the gene matches: 4. CDR3 size: 15 residues. The CDR3 sequence: CASSQGDRGRETQYF. Written as DNA, the CDR3 is TGCGCCAGCAGCCAAGGCGACAGGGGGAGAGAGACCCAGTACTTC.

The chain has TRBV6-2 or TRBV6-3 and TRBJ2-6, with 10 nucleotides matching TRBD1. Germline lookup yields CDR1 MNHEY and CDR2 SVGEGT. The CDR3 sequence is 17 residues long. V lost 0 bases to trimming and J lost 1 base; unmatched junction nucleotides: 0. The CDR3: CASSYSGQGSGANVLTF. For the CDR3, the DNA is TGTGCCAGCAGTTACTCGGGACAGGGGTCTGGGGCCAACGTCCTGACTTTC.

CDR3 in amino acids: CASSQALETQYF. The CDR3 DNA reads TGTGCCAGCAGCCAAGCTTTGGAGACCCAGTACTTC. The V and J genes are TRBV14 and TRBJ2-5; unclear D gene. The V end was cut by 1 base, the J end by 5 bases, with 5 bases between. Germline V gene sequence: CDR1 SGHDN, CDR2 FVKESK. The CDR3 length is 12 residues. The whole variable domain, remainder taken from reference TRBV14 and TRBJ2-5, is EAGVTQFPSHSVIEKGQTVTLRCDPISGHDNLYWYRRVMGKEIKFLLHFVKESKQDESGMPNNRFLAERTGGTYSTLKVQPAELEDSGVYFCASSQALETQYFGPGTRLLVL.

The V and J genes are TRBV6-5 and TRBJ2-7; D possibly corresponds to TRBD2 (6 bases). The CDR3 is made up of 15 amino acids. Germline CDR1 MNHEY, CDR2 SVGAGI. Between the trimmed V and J ends, which lost 3 bases and 1 base, there was a span of 13 bases. The CDR3 DNA reads TGTGCCAGCAGTTATCGGGGGACGGATTCCTACGAGCAGTACTTC. It is translated as CASSYRGTDSYEQYF.

The gene calls are TRBV19 and TRBJ2-7; 9 bases align to TRBD1. With V trimmed by 6 bases and J by 4 bases, 7 bases remained unmatched. Germline lookup yields CDR1 LNHDA and CDR2 SQIVND (reference sequence). This CDR3 comprises 14 residues. CDR3 nucleotides: TGTGCCAGTAGCGAGGGACAGGGTTTTTACGAGCAGTACTTC. This gives the protein CASSEGQGFYEQYF.

This sequence joins TRBV7-9 and TRBJ2-2; D is perhaps TRBD1 (6 bases). Germline CDR1 reads SEHNR; CDR2 reads FQNEAQ (reference sequence). Trimming shortened V by 4 bases and J by 1 base, and 7 bases separated the two germline ends. The CDR3 totals 14 residues. CDR3 sequence (DNA): TGTGCCAGCAGCTGGGGACAGAACACCGGGGAGCTGTTTTTT. It yields the protein CASSWGQNTGELFF.

The chain couples TRBV27 to TRBJ1-1; D might be TRBD1 (5 bases). V lost 4 bases and J 10 bases, leaving 13 bases between the germline ends. The germline CDR1 and CDR2 sequences are MNHEY and SMNVEV (reference sequence). The CDR3 is made up of 12 amino acids. CDR3: CASSSKGFRAFF. For the CDR3, the DNA is TGTGCCAGCAGTTCAAAGGGGTTTCGAGCTTTCTTT.

This rearrangement joins TRBV7-9 to TRBJ1-1; 7 nucleotides align to TRBD1. Germline CDR1 reads SEHNR; CDR2 reads FQNEAQ (reference sequence). The trim removed 2 bases at V and 6 bases at J, leaving 0 bases unmatched. This CDR3 is built from 12 residues. The chain's CDR3 is CASSLQGAEAFF. CDR3 bases: TGTGCCAGCAGCTTACAGGGGGCTGAAGCTTTCTTT.

In this sample, this clone turned up a few times. V and J are TRBV19 and TRBJ2-2; TRBD2 might be the D (7 bases). The CDR3 consists of 15 residues. The V end lost 8 bases, the J end lost 5 bases, and 18 bases lay between the germline ends. Germline CDR1 reads LNHDA; CDR2 reads SQIVND (reference sequence). Written as DNA, the CDR3 is TGTGCCAGTGGGAGTAGGGGGAGGGGGACCGGGGAGCTGTTTTTT. Translating it yields CASGSRGRGTGELFF.

This rearrangement joins TRBV28 to TRBJ2-3; 10 bases fit TRBD1. Trimming removed 4 bases from V and 5 bases from J; junction bases left unmatched: 9. This CDR3 has 16 residues. The germline V gene has CDR1 MDHEN and CDR2 SYDVKM. The chain's CDR3 is CASSSDRGREVDTQYF. Written as DNA, the CDR3 is TGTGCCAGCAGTTCCGACAGGGGGCGCGAGGTAGATACGCAGTATTTT.

The chain employs TRBV28 and TRBJ2-5; D is ambiguous. V was cut by 1 base and J by 1 base, with 10 bases left in between. This CDR3 contains 15 residues. Germline loops: CDR1 MDHEN, CDR2 SYDVKM. The CDR3 here is CASSLSRPSQETQYF. In nucleotides, the CDR3 is TGTGCCAGCAGTTTATCGAGGCCTTCCCAAGAGACCCAGTACTTC.

The rearrangement joins TRBV5-1 to TRBJ2-1; no reliable D call. This CDR3 has 12 amino acids. Germline values: CDR1 SGHRS, CDR2 YFSETQ. The V gene lost 7 bases and the J gene lost 5 bases, with 10 bases spanning the gap. The CDR3 is CASAMENNEQFF. CDR3 coding DNA: TGCGCCAGCGCGATGGAGAACAATGAGCAGTTCTTC.

V usage is TRBV9 and J usage is TRBJ2-5; 7 bases are shared with TRBD2. V trimming: 4 bases; J trimming: 5 bases; junction bases outside the gene matches: 17. CDR1 is SGDLS, CDR2 YYNGEE, per germline. The CDR3 spans 17 residues. The CDR3 DNA reads TGTGCCAGCAGCTTCTCCCGGCGTGTGGGGGAGGGGGAGACCCAGTACTTC. Protein product: CASSFSRRVGEGETQYF.

The V gene is TRBV18, the J gene TRBJ2-6; no definite D call. V was cut by 2 bases and J by 0 bases, with 14 bases left in between. The germline V gene encodes CDR1 KGHSH and CDR2 LQKENI. CDR3 size: 18 residues. Written as DNA, the CDR3 is TGTGCCAGCTCACCATTGGCAGGTCTACCCTCTGGGGCCAACGTCCTGACTTTC. It is translated as CASSPLAGLPSGANVLTF.

The chain links TRBV13 to TRBJ1-3; D is uncertain. Germline loops: CDR1 PRHDT, CDR2 FYEKMQ (reference sequence). V lost 6 bases and J 8 bases, leaving 14 bases between the germline ends. CDR3 length equals 13 residues. The CDR3 region has the DNA TGTGCCAGCAGGACGGAGGAGTCACACACCATATATTTT. Protein sequence: CASRTEESHTIYF.

The gene calls are TRBV5-4 and TRBJ2-7; D tentatively fits TRBD1 or TRBD2 (5 bases each). This CDR3 has 13 residues. Germline lookup yields CDR1 SGHNT and CDR2 YYREEE (reference sequence). Trimming stripped 3 bases from V and 5 bases from J, with 12 bases between. The CDR3 reads CASSSGTRDEQYF. CDR3 DNA: TGTGCCAGCAGCTCCGGGACCCGGGACGAGCAGTACTTC.

This chain connects TRBV20-1 to TRBJ2-7, with D tentatively TRBD2 (5 bases). V was cut by 5 bases and J by 4 bases, with 12 bases left in between. The CDR3 is 12 residues long. Germline V gene sequence: CDR1 DFQATT, CDR2 SNEGSKA (reference sequence). The CDR3 DNA follows: TGCAGTGCTGGTGACCGAGGGTACGAGCAGTACTTC. It translates to CSAGDRGYEQYF.

V usage is TRBV7-2 and J usage is TRBJ1-3, with D unclear. V was trimmed by 1 base and J by 3 bases, leaving 7 bases between them. CDR1 is SGHTA and CDR2 is FQGNSA in the germline V gene. The CDR3 runs to 14 residues. The CDR3 DNA follows: TGTGCCAGCAGCTTAGGCGGCGTTGGAAACACCATATATTTT. The encoded protein is CASSLGGVGNTIYF. Together with reference TRBV7-2 and TRBJ1-3, the CDR3 gives the full variable domain: GAGVSQSPSNKVTEKGKDVELRCDPISGHTALYWYRQSLGQGLEFLIYFQGNSAPDKSGLPSDRFSAERTGGSVSTLTIQRTQQEDSAVYLCASSLGGVGNTIYFGEGSWLTVV.

The chain employs TRBV6-5 and TRBJ1-2; no clear D gene. CDR1 is MNHEY, CDR2 SVGAGI, per germline. Deletions cut 6 bases from V and 2 bases from J, with 7 bases between. This CDR3 spans 12 amino acids. The CDR3 region has the DNA TGTGCCAGCAGCCACCGAAACTATGGCTACACCTTC. Translated: CASSHRNYGYTF.